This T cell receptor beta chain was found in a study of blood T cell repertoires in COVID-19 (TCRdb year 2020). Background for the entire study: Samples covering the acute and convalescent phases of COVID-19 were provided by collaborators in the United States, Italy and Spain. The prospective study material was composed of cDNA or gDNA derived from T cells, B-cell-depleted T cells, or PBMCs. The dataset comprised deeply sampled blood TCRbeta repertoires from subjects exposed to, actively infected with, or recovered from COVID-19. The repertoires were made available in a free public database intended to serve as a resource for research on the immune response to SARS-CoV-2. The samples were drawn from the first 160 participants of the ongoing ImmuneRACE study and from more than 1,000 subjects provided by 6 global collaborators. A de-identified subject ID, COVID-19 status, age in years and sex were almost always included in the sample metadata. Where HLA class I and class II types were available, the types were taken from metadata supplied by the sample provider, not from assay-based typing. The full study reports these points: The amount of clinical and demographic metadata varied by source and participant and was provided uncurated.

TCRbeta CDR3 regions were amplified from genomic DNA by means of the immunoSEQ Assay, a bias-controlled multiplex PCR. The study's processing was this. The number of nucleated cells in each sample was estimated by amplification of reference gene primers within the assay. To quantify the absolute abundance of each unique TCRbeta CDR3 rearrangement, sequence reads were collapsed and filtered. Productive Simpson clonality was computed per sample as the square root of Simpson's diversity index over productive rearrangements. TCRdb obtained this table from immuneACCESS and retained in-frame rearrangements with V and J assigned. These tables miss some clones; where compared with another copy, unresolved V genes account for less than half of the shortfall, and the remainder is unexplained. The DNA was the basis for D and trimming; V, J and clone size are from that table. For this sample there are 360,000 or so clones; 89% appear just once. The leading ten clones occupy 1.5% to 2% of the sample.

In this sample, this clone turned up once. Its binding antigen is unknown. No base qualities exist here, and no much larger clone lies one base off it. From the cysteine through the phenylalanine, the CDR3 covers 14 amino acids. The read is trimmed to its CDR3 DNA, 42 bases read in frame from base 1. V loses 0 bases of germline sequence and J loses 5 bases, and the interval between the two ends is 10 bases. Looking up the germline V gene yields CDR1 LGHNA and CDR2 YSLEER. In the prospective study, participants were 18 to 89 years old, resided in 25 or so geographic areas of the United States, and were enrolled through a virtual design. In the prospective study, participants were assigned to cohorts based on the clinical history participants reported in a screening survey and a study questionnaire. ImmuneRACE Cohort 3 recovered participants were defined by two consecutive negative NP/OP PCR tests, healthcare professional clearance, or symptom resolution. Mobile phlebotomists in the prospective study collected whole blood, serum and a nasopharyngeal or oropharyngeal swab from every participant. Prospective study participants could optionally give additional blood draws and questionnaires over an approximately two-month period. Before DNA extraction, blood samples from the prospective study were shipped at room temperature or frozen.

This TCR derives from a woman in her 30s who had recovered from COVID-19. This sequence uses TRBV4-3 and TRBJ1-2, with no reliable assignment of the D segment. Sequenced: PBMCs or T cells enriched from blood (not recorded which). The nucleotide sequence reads TGCGCCAGCAGCCAAGATGGGGAGGGATATGGCTACACCTTC. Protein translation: CASSQDGEGYGYTF.